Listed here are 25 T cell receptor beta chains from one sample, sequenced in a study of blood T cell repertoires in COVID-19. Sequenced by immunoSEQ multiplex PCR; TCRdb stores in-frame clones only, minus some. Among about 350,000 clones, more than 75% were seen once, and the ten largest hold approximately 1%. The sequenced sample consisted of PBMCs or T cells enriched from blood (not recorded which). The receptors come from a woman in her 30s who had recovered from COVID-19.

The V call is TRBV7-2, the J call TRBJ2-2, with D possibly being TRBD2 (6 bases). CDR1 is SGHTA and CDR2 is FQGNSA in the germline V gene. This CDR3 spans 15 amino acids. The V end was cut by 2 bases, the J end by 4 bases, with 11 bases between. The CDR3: CASSLYGGSTGELFF. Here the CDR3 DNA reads TGTGCCAGCAGCTTATACGGGGGAAGCACCGGGGAGCTGTTTTTT.

CDR3 sequence reads: CATSAGSSYNEQFF. In nucleotides, the CDR3 is TGTGCCACCAGCGCGGGGAGCTCCTACAATGAGCAGTTCTTC. The chain links TRBV15 to TRBJ2-1; perhaps TRBD2 as D (6 bases). Trimming took 5 bases from V and 0 from J, leaving 8 bases between them. The germline V gene has CDR1 LNHNV and CDR2 YYDKDF (reference sequence). This CDR3 is 14 amino acids long. Combining the CDR3 with reference TRBV15 and TRBJ2-1 gives the whole variable domain DAMVIQNPRYQVTQFGKPVTLSCSQTLNHNVMYWYQQKSSQAPKLLFHYYDKDFNNEADTPDNFQSRRPNTSFCFLDIRSPGLGDTAMYLCATSAGSSYNEQFFGPGTRLTVL.

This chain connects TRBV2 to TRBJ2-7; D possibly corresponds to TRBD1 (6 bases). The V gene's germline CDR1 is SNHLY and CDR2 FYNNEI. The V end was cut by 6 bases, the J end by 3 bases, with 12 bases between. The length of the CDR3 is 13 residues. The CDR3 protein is CASRHRVIYEQYF. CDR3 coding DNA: TGTGCCAGCAGACACAGGGTGATCTACGAGCAGTACTTC.

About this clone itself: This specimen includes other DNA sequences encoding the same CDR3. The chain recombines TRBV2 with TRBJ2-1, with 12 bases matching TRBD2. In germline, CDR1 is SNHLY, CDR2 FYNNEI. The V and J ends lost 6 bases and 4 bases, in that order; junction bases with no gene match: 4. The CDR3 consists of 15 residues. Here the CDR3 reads CASSQLAGGYNEQFF. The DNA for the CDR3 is TGTGCCAGCAGCCAACTAGCGGGGGGTTACAATGAGCAGTTCTTC. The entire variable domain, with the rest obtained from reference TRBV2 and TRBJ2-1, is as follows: EPEVTQTPSHQVTQMGQEVILRCVPISNHLYFYWYRQILGQKVEFLVSFYNNEISEKSEIFDDQFSVERPDGSNFTLKIRSTKLEDSAMYFCASSQLAGGYNEQFFGPGTRLTVL.

The CDR3 reads CASGLVATGELFF. The CDR3 DNA sequence: TGTGCTAGTGGTTTGGTGGCCACCGGGGAGCTGTTTTTT. The gene calls are TRBV12-5 and TRBJ2-2; D unresolved. V gave up 0 bases and J gave up 4 bases, with 3 bases separating them. CDR1 is LGHNT, CDR2 FRNRAP, per germline. This CDR3 has 13 amino acids.

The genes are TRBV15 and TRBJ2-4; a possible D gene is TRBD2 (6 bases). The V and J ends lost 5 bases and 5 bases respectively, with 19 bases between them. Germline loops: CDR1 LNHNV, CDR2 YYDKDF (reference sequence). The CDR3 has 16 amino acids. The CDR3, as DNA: TGTGCCACCAGCGGACCGGGACTGTACACCGAAAACATTCAGTACTTC. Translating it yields CATSGPGLYTENIQYF.

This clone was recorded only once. CDR3 region: CASSPRDRGIHEQYF. The CDR3 DNA reads as TGTGCCAGCTCACCCCGGGACAGGGGGATCCACGAGCAGTACTTC. The genes are TRBV18 and TRBJ2-7, with TRBD1 identical over 11 bases. The CDR3 is 15 amino acids. Trimming cost V 3 bases and J 5 bases; bases outside gene matches: 6. Germline-derived CDR1 and CDR2 are KGHSH and LQKENI.

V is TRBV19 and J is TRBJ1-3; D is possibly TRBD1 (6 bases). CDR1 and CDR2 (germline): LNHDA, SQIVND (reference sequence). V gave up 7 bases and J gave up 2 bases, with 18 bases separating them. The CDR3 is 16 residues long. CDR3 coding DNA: TGTGCCAGTACCTCACATTTGCCAGGGGCTGGAAACACCATATATTTT. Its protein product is CASTSHLPGAGNTIYF. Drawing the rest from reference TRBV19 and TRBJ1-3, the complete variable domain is DGGITQSPKYLFRKEGQNVTLSCEQNLNHDAMYWYRQDPGQGLRLIYYSQIVNDFQKGDIAEGYSVSREKKESFPLTVTSAQKNPTAFYLCASTSHLPGAGNTIYFGEGSWLTVV.

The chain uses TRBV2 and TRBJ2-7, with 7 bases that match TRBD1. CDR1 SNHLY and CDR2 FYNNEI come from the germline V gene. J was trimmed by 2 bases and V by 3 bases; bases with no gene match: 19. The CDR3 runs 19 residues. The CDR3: CASSDPLPPPFDRAYEQYF. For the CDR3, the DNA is TGTGCCAGCAGTGACCCCCTCCCCCCCCCGTTTGACAGGGCCTACGAGCAGTACTTC. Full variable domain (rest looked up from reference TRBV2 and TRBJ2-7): EPEVTQTPSHQVTQMGQEVILRCVPISNHLYFYWYRQILGQKVEFLVSFYNNEISEKSEIFDDQFSVERPDGSNFTLKIRSTKLEDSAMYFCASSDPLPPPFDRAYEQYFGPGTRLTVT.

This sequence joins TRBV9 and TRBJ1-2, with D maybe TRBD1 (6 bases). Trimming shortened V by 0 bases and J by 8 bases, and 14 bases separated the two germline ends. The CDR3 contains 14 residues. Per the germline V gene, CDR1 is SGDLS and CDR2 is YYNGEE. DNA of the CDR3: TGTGCCAGCAGCGTAGGGGGGCGCCCTGAAGGCTACACCTTC. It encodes CASSVGGRPEGYTF.

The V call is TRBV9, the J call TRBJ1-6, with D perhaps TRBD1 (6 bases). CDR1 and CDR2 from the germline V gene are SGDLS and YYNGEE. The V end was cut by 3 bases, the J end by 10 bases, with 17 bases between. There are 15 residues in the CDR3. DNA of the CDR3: TGTGCCAGCAGCGCACAGGGTTCGCCCGAATCACCCCTCCACTTT. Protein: CASSAQGSPESPLHF.

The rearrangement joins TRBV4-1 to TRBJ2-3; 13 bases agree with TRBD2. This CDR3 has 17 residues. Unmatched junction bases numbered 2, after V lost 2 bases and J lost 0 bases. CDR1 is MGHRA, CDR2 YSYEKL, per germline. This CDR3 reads CASSQPLAGGSTDTQYF. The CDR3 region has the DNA TGCGCCAGCAGCCAACCACTAGCGGGGGGGAGCACAGATACGCAGTATTTT.

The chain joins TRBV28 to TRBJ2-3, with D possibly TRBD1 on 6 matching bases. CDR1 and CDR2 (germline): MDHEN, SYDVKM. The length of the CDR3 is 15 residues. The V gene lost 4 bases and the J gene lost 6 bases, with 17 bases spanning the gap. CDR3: CASSYGTPDVDTQYF. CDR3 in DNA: TGTGCCAGCAGTTACGGGACACCCGATGTGGATACGCAGTATTTT.

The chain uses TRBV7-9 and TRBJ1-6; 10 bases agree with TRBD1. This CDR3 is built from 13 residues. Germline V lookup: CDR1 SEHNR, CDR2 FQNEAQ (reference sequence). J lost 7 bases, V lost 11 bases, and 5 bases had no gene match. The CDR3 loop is CASRDRGNSPLHF. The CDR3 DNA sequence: TGTGCCTCACGGGACAGGGGAAATTCACCCCTCCACTTT.

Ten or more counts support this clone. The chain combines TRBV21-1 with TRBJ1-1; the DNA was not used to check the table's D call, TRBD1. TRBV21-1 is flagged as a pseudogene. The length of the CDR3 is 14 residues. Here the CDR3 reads CASTPGQGRAEAFF. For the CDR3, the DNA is TGTGCCAGCACCCCGGGACAGGGGCGGGCTGAAGCTTTCTTT.

As DNA, the CDR3 is TGTGCCTGGAGTGTACGAGGGTCCACTGAAGCTTTCTTT. Its protein product is CAWSVRGSTEAFF. This chain uses TRBV30 with TRBJ1-1, with unresolved D. With 0 bases removed from V and 4 bases from J, the gap between germline ends came to 9 bases. Per the germline V gene, CDR1 is GTSNPN and CDR2 is SVGIG (reference sequence). CDR3 size: 13 residues.

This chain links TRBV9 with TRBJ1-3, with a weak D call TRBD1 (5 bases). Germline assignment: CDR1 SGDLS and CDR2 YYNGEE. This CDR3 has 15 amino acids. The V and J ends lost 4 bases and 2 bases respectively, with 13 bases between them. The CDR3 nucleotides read TGTGCCAGCAGCTTGAGTCAGGGTGCTGGAAACACCATATATTTT. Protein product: CASSLSQGAGNTIYF.

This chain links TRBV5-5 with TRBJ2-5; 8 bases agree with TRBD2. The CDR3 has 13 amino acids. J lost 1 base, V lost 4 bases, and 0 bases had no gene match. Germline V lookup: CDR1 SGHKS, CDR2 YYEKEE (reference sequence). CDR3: CASSGTSQETQYF. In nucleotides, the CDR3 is TGTGCCAGCAGCGGGACTAGCCAAGAGACCCAGTACTTC.

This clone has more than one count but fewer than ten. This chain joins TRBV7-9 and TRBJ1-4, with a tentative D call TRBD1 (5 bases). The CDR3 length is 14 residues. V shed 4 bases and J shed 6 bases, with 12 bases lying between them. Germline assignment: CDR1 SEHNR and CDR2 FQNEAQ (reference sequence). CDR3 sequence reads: CASSSVGGDEKLFF. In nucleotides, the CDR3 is TGTGCCAGCAGCTCAGTCGGGGGAGATGAAAAACTGTTTTTT.

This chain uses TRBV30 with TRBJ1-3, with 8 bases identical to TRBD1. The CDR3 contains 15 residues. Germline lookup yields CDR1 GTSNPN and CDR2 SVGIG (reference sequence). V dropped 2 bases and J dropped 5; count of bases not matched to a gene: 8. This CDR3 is CAWSPGTGNRNTIYF. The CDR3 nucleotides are TGTGCCTGGAGTCCCGGGACAGGCAATCGAAACACCATATATTTT. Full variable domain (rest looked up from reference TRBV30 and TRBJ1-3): SQTIHQWPATLVQPVGSPLSLECTVEGTSNPNLYWYRQAAGRGLQLLFYSVGIGQISSEVPQNLSASRPQDRQFILSSKKLLLSDSGFYLCAWSPGTGNRNTIYFGEGSWLTVV.

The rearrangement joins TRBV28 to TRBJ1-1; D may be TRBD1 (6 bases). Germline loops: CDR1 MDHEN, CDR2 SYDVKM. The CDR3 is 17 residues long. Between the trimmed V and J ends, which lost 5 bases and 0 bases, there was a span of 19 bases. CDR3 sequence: CASSRGTGFTMNTEAFF. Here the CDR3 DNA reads TGTGCCAGCAGTCGGGGAACAGGGTTTACTATGAACACTGAAGCTTTCTTT.

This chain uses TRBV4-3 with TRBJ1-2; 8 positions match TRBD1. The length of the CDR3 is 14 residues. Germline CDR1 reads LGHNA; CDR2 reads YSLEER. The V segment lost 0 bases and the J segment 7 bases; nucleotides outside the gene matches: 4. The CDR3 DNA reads TGCGCCAGCAGCCAAGATAACAGGGGGGGTGGCTACACCTTC. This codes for CASSQDNRGGGYTF.

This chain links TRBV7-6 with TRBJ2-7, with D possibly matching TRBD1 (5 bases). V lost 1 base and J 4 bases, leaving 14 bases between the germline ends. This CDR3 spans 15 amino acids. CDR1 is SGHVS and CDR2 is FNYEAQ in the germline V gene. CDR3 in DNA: TGTGCCAGCAGCTTAGGGCCAGGGCCAACTTACGAGCAGTACTTC. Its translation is CASSLGPGPTYEQYF.

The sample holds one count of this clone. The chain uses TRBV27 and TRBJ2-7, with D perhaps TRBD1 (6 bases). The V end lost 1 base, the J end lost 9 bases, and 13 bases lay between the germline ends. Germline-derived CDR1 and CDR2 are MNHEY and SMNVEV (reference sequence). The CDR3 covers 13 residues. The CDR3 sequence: CASSLYSGVGQYF. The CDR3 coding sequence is TGTGCCAGCAGTTTATACTCAGGGGTTGGGCAGTACTTC.

CDR3 DNA sequence: TGTGCCAGCAGCGATACAGGGATGAACACCGGGGAGCTGTTTTTT. It codes for CASSDTGMNTGELFF. The chain is built from TRBV11-2 and TRBJ2-2; D perhaps matches TRBD1 (6 bases). Germline V gene lookup returns CDR1 SGHAT and CDR2 FQNNGV. V was cut by 5 bases and J by 1 base, with 11 bases left in between. This CDR3 comprises 15 residues.